A single sample gave rise to the 24 T cell receptor beta chains below, sequenced in a study of shared clonotypes between healthy human individuals. Clones were sequenced by immunoSEQ multiplex PCR, and TCRdb holds only the in-frame ones, with some missing. The sample includes about 2.4 million clones, over 85% of them seen just once. Sequencing was performed on naive CD4+ T cells from PBMCs. Subset described: CD45RA+ positively selected. These receptors came from a man younger than 35 in good health. Some clones in this sample may be carry-over from other donors' samples.

This clone was seen once. This chain links TRBV4-1 with TRBJ2-1; either TRBD1 or TRBD2 may supply D (5 bases each). Trimming removed 4 bases at V and 10 bases at J, with 14 bases between. Germline CDR1 is MGHRA and CDR2 is YSYEKL. This CDR3 contains 13 residues. The DNA for the CDR3 is TGCGCCAGCAGCCCCCTCATCAGGGAGGAGCAGTTCTTC. This sequence encodes CASSPLIREEQFF.

The chain carries TRBV6-5 and TRBJ1-6; no clear D gene. Deletions cut 2 bases from V and 9 bases from J, with 8 bases between. The CDR3 consists of 13 residues. Germline V lookup: CDR1 MNHEY, CDR2 SVGAGI. The CDR3 loop reads CASSYGFRSPLHF. CDR3 bases: TGTGCCAGCAGTTACGGGTTCCGTTCACCCCTCCACTTT.

The chain links TRBV28 to TRBJ1-4, with D possibly TRBD1 on 6 matching bases. The germline CDR1 and CDR2 sequences are MDHEN and SYDVKM. This CDR3 has 15 amino acids. The germline V and J ends were trimmed by 6 bases and 8 bases, with 19 bases remaining between them. This CDR3 is CASSLDSLIREKLFF. CDR3 DNA sequence: TGTGCCAGCAGCCTGGACAGCCTAATACGGGAAAAACTGTTTTTT.

As concerns this clone: Other DNA sequences from this sample encode an identical CDR3 as well. This chain joins TRBV9 and TRBJ2-1, with D unresolved. Germline CDR1 and CDR2: SGDLS and YYNGEE. The length of the CDR3 is 15 residues. Trimming took 2 bases from V and 1 from J, leaving 10 bases between them. For the CDR3, the DNA is TGTGCCAGCAGCGTCGACGGAAGGTCCTACAATGAGCAGTTCTTC. It is translated as CASSVDGRSYNEQFF.

The sample holds one count of this clone. The chain is built from TRBV30 and TRBJ1-3, with D perhaps matching TRBD1 (5 bases). The CDR3 spans 14 residues. The germline V gene has CDR1 GTSNPN and CDR2 SVGIG (reference sequence). V was cut by 8 bases and J by 0 bases, with 14 bases left in between. The CDR3: CAGRQLLSGNTIYF. In DNA form, the CDR3 reads TGTGCCGGCCGACAGCTACTCTCTGGAAACACCATATATTTT.

The V and J genes are TRBV5-5 and TRBJ2-7; the D gene is possibly TRBD1 (5 bases). From germline, CDR1 is SGHKS and CDR2 YYEKEE (reference sequence). The CDR3 length is 14 residues. The V end was cut by 0 bases, the J end by 4 bases, with 11 bases between. CDR3 coding DNA: TGTGCCAGCAGCTTGGTAGGGCAGGGATACGAGCAGTACTTC. Residues: CASSLVGQGYEQYF.

This chain joins TRBV4-1 and TRBJ2-1, with D possibly TRBD2 on 6 matching bases. The V gene lost 0 bases and the J gene lost 4 bases, with 19 bases spanning the gap. Germline loops: CDR1 MGHRA, CDR2 YSYEKL. CDR3 length: 18 amino acids. CDR3 DNA sequence: TGCGCCAGCAGCCAAGATATCATCGGGGGAGGTGGGTACAATGAGCAGTTCTTC. Its translation is CASSQDIIGGGGYNEQFF.

The rearrangement joins TRBV6-6 to TRBJ2-5, with a possible D match to TRBD1 (5 bases). The end of the DNA aligns better with TRBJ2-7, so the J call may be wrong. Germline V gives CDR1 MNHNY, CDR2 SVGAGI (reference sequence). This CDR3 is built from 14 residues. CDR3 bases: TGTGCCAGCAGTTTGTCCAGGGAAACGTACGAGCAGTACTTC. Protein sequence: CASSLSRETYEQYF.

This chain uses TRBV28 with TRBJ2-7, with TRBD1 identical over 9 bases. The J segment lost 6 bases and the V segment lost 0 bases, leaving 6 bases of the junction unmatched. The CDR3 covers 15 residues. Germline CDR1 MDHEN, CDR2 SYDVKM. The CDR3 protein is CASSLWGQGWGEQYF. CDR3 bases: TGTGCCAGCAGTTTATGGGGACAGGGTTGGGGCGAGCAGTACTTC.

The chain is built from TRBV2 and TRBJ2-1, with 8 bases aligning to TRBD2. The CDR3 has 16 amino acids. Looked up from germline, CDR1 is SNHLY and CDR2 is FYNNEI. After removal of 6 bases from V and 0 bases from J, the junction contained 7 bases not matched to a gene. In DNA, the CDR3 is TGTGCCAGCAGGTTGGGGCTAGCGGGCTCCTACAATGAGCAGTTCTTC. Translation gives CASRLGLAGSYNEQFF. Full variable domain (rest looked up from reference TRBV2 and TRBJ2-1): EPEVTQTPSHQVTQMGQEVILRCVPISNHLYFYWYRQILGQKVEFLVSFYNNEISEKSEIFDDQFSVERPDGSNFTLKIRSTKLEDSAMYFCASRLGLAGSYNEQFFGPGTRLTVL.

The genes are TRBV18 and TRBJ2-3; D is undetermined. Trimming took 3 bases from V and 4 from J, leaving 11 bases between them. CDR3 size: 14 residues. Germline lookup yields CDR1 KGHSH and CDR2 LQKENI. The CDR3 protein is CASSPRTDSDTQYF. The CDR3 region has the DNA TGTGCCAGCTCACCCCGGACCGATTCAGATACGCAGTATTTT.

The gene calls are TRBV27 and TRBJ2-3; TRBD2 matches 7 bases. From germline, CDR1 is MNHEY and CDR2 SMNVEV (reference sequence). V gave up 7 bases and J gave up 0 bases; unmatched junction bases: 10. This CDR3 region has 16 residues. The CDR3 region has the DNA TGTGCCAGCATACCGACTAGCTGGTATAGCACAGATACGCAGTATTTT. This encodes CASIPTSWYSTDTQYF.

This chain links TRBV15 with TRBJ1-2; D may be TRBD1 (6 bases). V lost 3 bases and J 7 bases, leaving 12 bases between the germline ends. The germline V gene has CDR1 LNHNV and CDR2 YYDKDF (reference sequence). This CDR3 contains 13 residues. CDR3 DNA: TGTGCCACCAGCAGCTTACAGGGTTCTGGCTACACCTTC. Its protein is CATSSLQGSGYTF.

A single count supports this clone. The chain couples TRBV11-2 to TRBJ2-5; D possibly corresponds to TRBD1 (8 bases). Trimming cost V 2 bases and J 3 bases, with 16 bases left between them. Germline assignment: CDR1 SGHAT and CDR2 FQNNGV. The CDR3 consists of 16 residues. In nucleotides, the CDR3 is TGTGCCAGCAGCTTAAGAAGGACAGGGACTAAAGAGACCCAGTACTTC. Its protein is CASSLRRTGTKETQYF.

The chain links TRBV30 to TRBJ1-2; no firm D call. There are 11 residues in the CDR3. V was shortened by 3 bases and J by 8 bases, with 10 bases between the two germline ends. CDR1 is GTSNPN, CDR2 SVGIG, per germline (reference sequence). As DNA, the CDR3 is TGTGCCTGGAGCCCCTCAGGAGGCTACACCTTC. The encoded protein is CAWSPSGGYTF. Variable domain in full (rest from reference TRBV30 and TRBJ1-2): SQTIHQWPATLVQPVGSPLSLECTVEGTSNPNLYWYRQAAGRGLQLLFYSVGIGQISSEVPQNLSASRPQDRQFILSSKKLLLSDSGFYLCAWSPSGGYTFGSGTRLTVV.

The V call is TRBV30, the J call TRBJ1-2; D is undetermined. The ends were cut back, 0 bases at V and 8 bases at J, with 7 bases in the middle. Germline CDR1 GTSNPN, CDR2 SVGIG (reference sequence). The CDR3 has 11 residues. The CDR3 is CAWSVRKGYTF. The CDR3 region has the DNA TGTGCCTGGAGTGTACGAAAGGGCTACACCTTC.

The chain employs TRBV28 and TRBJ2-5, with 15 bases aligning to TRBD2. Germline lookup yields CDR1 MDHEN and CDR2 SYDVKM. Trimming at V came to 4 bases and at J to 1 base, leaving 10 bases not matched to a gene. The CDR3 is 19 residues long. CDR3 nucleotides: TGTGCCAGCAGTTCGAGCCCCGGGACTAGCGGGAGGTTCCAAGAGACCCAGTACTTC. Amino acids: CASSSSPGTSGRFQETQYF. The whole variable domain, filled in from reference TRBV28 and TRBJ2-5, reads DVKVTQSSRYLVKRTGEKVFLECVQDMDHENMFWYRQDPGLGLRLIYFSYDVKMKEKGDIPEGYSVSREKKERFSLILESASTNQTSMYLCASSSSPGTSGRFQETQYFGPGTRLLVL.

This clone has only one observation. The chain is built from TRBV5-1 and TRBJ1-4; D is unresolved. Trimming took off 2 bases at V and 0 bases at J, with 11 bases between the two ends. Per germline, CDR1 SGHRS and CDR2 YFSETQ. CDR3 length: 16 amino acids. The CDR3 spells CASSFLGIATNEKLFF. In DNA form, the CDR3 reads TGCGCCAGCAGCTTTCTGGGGATTGCAACTAATGAAAAACTGTTTTTT.

J is TRBJ2-5 and V is TRBV5-1; possibly TRBD2 for D (5 bases). This CDR3 spans 14 amino acids. V was trimmed by 3 bases and J by 2 bases, leaving 11 bases between them. The germline gives CDR1 SGHRS, CDR2 YFSETQ. The CDR3 here is CASSSGLGQETQYF. CDR3 DNA: TGCGCCAGCAGCTCAGGACTGGGGCAAGAGACCCAGTACTTC.

This chain links TRBV9 with TRBJ2-3, with 12 bases aligning to TRBD2. This CDR3 is built from 16 residues. The trim removed 4 bases at V and 0 bases at J, leaving 3 bases unmatched. CDR1 SGDLS and CDR2 YYNGEE come from the germline V gene. This CDR3 is CASSPSGRGSTDTQYF. The DNA of the CDR3 is TGTGCCAGCAGCCCTAGCGGGAGGGGTAGCACAGATACGCAGTATTTT.

This clone was counted once. This sequence joins TRBV2 and TRBJ2-7, with D tentatively TRBD1 (5 bases). Trimming shortened V by 6 bases and J by 2 bases, and 8 bases separated the two germline ends. Germline loops: CDR1 SNHLY, CDR2 FYNNEI. The CDR3 length is 12 residues. The CDR3 spells CASRTDAYEQYF. CDR3 nucleotides: TGTGCCAGCAGGACAGACGCCTACGAGCAGTACTTC.

The CDR3 region has the DNA TGTGCCAGCAGTTCAGGACTATTAAAGGGGGATACGCAGTATTTT. This codes for CASSSGLLKGDTQYF. V gene TRBV28 combines with J gene TRBJ2-3; maybe TRBD2 (6 bases). Germline V gives CDR1 MDHEN, CDR2 SYDVKM. V was clipped by 4 bases and J by 6 bases, with 17 bases between them. This CDR3 comprises 15 residues.

CDR3 in amino acids: CASSLAGILSDTQYF. In nucleotides, the CDR3 is TGTGCCAGCAGCTTAGCAGGGATCCTGAGCGATACGCAGTATTTT. V gene TRBV11-2 combines with J gene TRBJ2-3, with D possibly being TRBD1 (5 bases). Germline-derived CDR1 and CDR2 are SGHAT and FQNNGV. This CDR3 contains 15 residues. V was clipped by 1 base and J by 6 bases, with 14 bases between them.

This chain joins TRBV7-3 and TRBJ2-2, with TRBD2 matching over 9 bases. Trimming cost V 5 bases and J 0 bases; bases outside gene matches: 16. Germline CDR1 reads SGHTA; CDR2 reads FQGTGA. The CDR3 runs 20 residues. In DNA form, the CDR3 reads TGTGCCAGCAGCCCCCGAGCTATTAGCGGGAGCCTCGCGAACACCGGGGAGCTGTTTTTT. This translates into CASSPRAISGSLANTGELFF.